Below are 15 T cell receptor beta chains sequenced from a single sample in a study of T-cell memory formation after mild COVID-19. MiXCR, run by TCRdb on the 5' RACE reads, gives a single entry per CDR3 protein. The sample comprises approximately 150,000 distinct CDR3 sequences, around 13% of which are singletons, and 13% to 15% rests with the top ten. The sample was PBMCs or a T cell subset sorted from them (not recorded which). Every receptor here comes from an adult woman who had mild COVID-19 (a few samples of this study predate the infection). Cell type and time point are not known.

This chain joins TRBV6-5 and TRBJ1-1; possible D gene TRBD1, 6 bases. CDR1 and CDR2 (germline): MNHEY, SVGAGI. Trimming pared 2 bases from V and 5 bases from J, leaving 9 bases between. This CDR3 is 13 amino acids long. The chain's CDR3 is CASSYLQGTEAFF. DNA of the CDR3: TGTGCCAGCAGTTACCTACAGGGAACTGAAGCTTTCTTT.

This sequence joins TRBV30 and TRBJ2-7; 10 nucleotides agree with TRBD1. The CDR3 extends over 16 amino acids. Germline lookup yields CDR1 GTSNPN and CDR2 SVGIG (reference sequence). Trimming cost V 1 base and J 4 bases; bases outside gene matches: 10. The CDR3 loop is CAWSDFTGTGAYEQYF. The CDR3 DNA is TGTGCCTGGAGTGACTTTACCGGGACAGGGGCGTACGAGCAGTACTTC.

This clonotype has a handful of counts. The chain carries TRBV7-2 and TRBJ1-1; D may be TRBD1 (5 bases). Germline V gives CDR1 SGHTA, CDR2 FQGNSA. V was trimmed by 4 bases and J by 7 bases, leaving 13 bases between them. This CDR3 is 13 amino acids long. CDR3 coding DNA: TGTGCCAGCAGCTCCCACGGGGGGGATGAAGCTTTCTTT. Translating it yields CASSSHGGDEAFF.

The genes are TRBV25-1 and TRBJ2-5; D is uncertain. The CDR3 runs 12 residues. The V gene's germline CDR1 is MGHDK and CDR2 SYGVNS. V gave up 11 bases and J gave up 3 bases, with 13 bases separating them. The CDR3 nucleotides are TGTGCCCGGCTCGTCGAAGAAGAGACCCAGTACTTC. Protein sequence: CARLVEEETQYF.

In its sample, this clonotype was seen a few times. The chain uses TRBV14 and TRBJ2-2; unclear D gene. The CDR3 totals 19 residues. Trimming cost V 2 bases and J 1 base, with 20 bases left between them. The germline CDR1 and CDR2 sequences are SGHDN and FVKESK. The CDR3 nucleotides are TGTGCCAGCAGCCAACCCCATCGTAGGGCGGTTGGGAACACCGGGGAGCTGTTTTTT. Its protein is CASSQPHRRAVGNTGELFF.

In nucleotides, the CDR3 is TGCGCCAGCAGCTTGGAATCCGGGAGCGGCACCGGGGAGCTGTTTTTT. Encoded protein: CASSLESGSGTGELFF. This rearrangement joins TRBV5-1 to TRBJ2-2, with D possibly being TRBD2 (6 bases). CDR3 length: 16 amino acids. V was clipped by 0 bases and J by 4 bases, with 13 bases between them. The germline CDR1 and CDR2 sequences are SGHRS and YFSETQ.

This clonotype was found a few times. The chain combines TRBV27 with TRBJ2-3; D unclear. This CDR3 spans 14 amino acids. The V and J ends lost 5 bases and 1 base respectively, with 10 bases between them. CDR1 MNHEY and CDR2 SMNVEV come from the germline V gene (reference sequence). CDR3 DNA sequence: TGTGCCAGCAGTCCTCGACCCCGCACAGATACGCAGTATTTT. It is translated as CASSPRPRTDTQYF.

This chain links TRBV5-8 with TRBJ2-5; the match to TRBD2 covers 12 bases. Germline-derived CDR1 and CDR2 are SGHTS and YDEGEE. The CDR3 length is 17 residues. Trimming took 0 bases from V and 5 from J; bases not matched to a gene: 8. The CDR3 region is CASSLALLAGGVETQYF. The CDR3 nucleotides are TGTGCCAGCAGCTTGGCCCTCCTAGCGGGAGGGGTTGAGACCCAGTACTTC.

This clonotype was found a few times. This sequence joins TRBV25-1 and TRBJ2-2; the D is unclear. Trimming shortened V by 4 bases and J by 2 bases, and 17 bases separated the two germline ends. The CDR3 covers 17 residues. CDR1 and CDR2 from the germline V gene are MGHDK and SYGVNS. The CDR3 loop is CASSGIRAVSNTGELFF. The CDR3 DNA sequence: TGTGCCAGCAGTGGAATTAGGGCAGTTTCTAACACCGGGGAGCTGTTTTTT. Based on the CDR3 plus reference TRBV25-1 and TRBJ2-2, the full variable domain is EADIYQTPRYLVIGTGKKITLECSQTMGHDKMYWYQQDPGMELHLIHYSYGVNSTEKGDLSSESTVSRIRTEHFPLTLESARPSHTSQYLCASSGIRAVSNTGELFFGEGSRLTVL.

This clonotype was picked up a small number of times. This CDR3 is CATSRVVRDRSYDTQYF. The DNA for the CDR3 is TGTGCCACCAGCAGGGTGGTACGGGACAGATCATATGATACGCAGTATTTT. The chain recombines TRBV15 with TRBJ2-3, with 7 bases aligning to TRBD1. CDR3 size: 17 residues. J lost 6 bases, V lost 3 bases, and 15 bases had no gene match. Germline assignment: CDR1 LNHNV and CDR2 YYDKDF (reference sequence).

This clonotype was found a few times. This sequence joins TRBV6-5 and TRBJ2-5; tentatively, D is TRBD1 (5 bases). This CDR3 is built from 12 residues. Germline V gives CDR1 MNHEY, CDR2 SVGAGI. Trimming took 7 bases from V and 5 from J, leaving 11 bases between them. Here the CDR3 DNA reads TGTGCCAGCAAGGGGTTTCAGGAGACCCAGTACTTC. Amino acid sequence: CASKGFQETQYF.

The V and J genes are TRBV7-2 and TRBJ2-1; 8 bases fit TRBD2. After removal of 5 bases from V and 5 bases from J, the junction contained 8 bases not matched to a gene. The CDR3 covers 15 residues. Per germline, CDR1 SGHTA and CDR2 FQGNSA. The CDR3 is CASSPGLAPNNEQFF. The CDR3 DNA reads TGTGCCAGCAGCCCCGGACTAGCCCCTAACAATGAGCAGTTCTTC.

This chain links TRBV20-1 with TRBJ2-3; D is uncertain. The CDR3 spans 15 residues. Germline V lookup: CDR1 DFQATT, CDR2 SNEGSKA (reference sequence). Trimming took off 6 bases at V and 1 base at J, with 17 bases between the two ends. The DNA for the CDR3 is TGCAGTGCCACCCGACCTGACCTCCGCACAGATACGCAGTATTTT. This sequence encodes CSATRPDLRTDTQYF.

V is TRBV19 and J is TRBJ2-7; 8 bases align to TRBD1. Trimming at V came to 3 bases and at J to 3 bases, leaving 4 bases not matched to a gene. The CDR3 consists of 14 residues. Germline lookup yields CDR1 LNHDA and CDR2 SQIVND (reference sequence). The CDR3 here is CASSMGTGYYEQYF. The CDR3 DNA follows: TGTGCCAGTAGTATGGGGACAGGCTACTACGAGCAGTACTTC.

This clonotype was recorded a few times. The rearrangement links TRBV24-1 to TRBJ1-1, with D hard to call. V was clipped by 7 bases and J by 0 bases, with 11 bases between them. Germline V gene data show CDR1 as KGHDR and CDR2 as SFDVKD. This CDR3 has 14 residues. CDR3 amino acids: CATRDLSLNTEAFF. The CDR3 nucleotides are TGTGCCACCAGAGACCTTAGCCTGAACACTGAAGCTTTCTTT.